Each of the 9 T cell receptor beta chains below was sequenced from the same sample in a study of cytomegalovirus exposure and HLA in healthy donors. Researchers ran the PCR with 60 Vbeta and 13 Jbeta primers. Profiling relied on immunoSEQ multiplex PCR, and the TCRdb table lists in-frame clones only, not all of them. Of about 110,000 clones in the sample, 70% to 80% were seen once. Input material: PBMCs. The receptors come from a man aged 50-59 years in good health and CMV-seropositive.

The chain combines TRBV5-1 with TRBJ1-1; 7 bases match TRBD1. Germline V CDR1 and CDR2: SGHRS, YFSETQ. Germline trimming cut 0 bases from V and 5 bases from J; bases unmatched to any gene: 4. This CDR3 has 14 residues. The CDR3 DNA sequence: TGCGCCAGCAGCTTGGCATCAGGGGGAACTGAAGCTTTCTTT. It encodes CASSLASGGTEAFF. The full variable domain, its missing parts supplied by reference TRBV5-1 and TRBJ1-1, is KAGVTQTPRYLIKTRGQQVTLSCSPISGHRSVSWYQQTPGQGLQFLFEYFSETQRNKGNFPGRFSGRQFSNSRSEMNVSTLELGDSALYLCASSLASGGTEAFFGQGTRLTVV.

This clone was found once. This chain joins TRBV9 and TRBJ2-7; 8 bases agree with TRBD1. The CDR3 spans 15 residues. CDR1 is SGDLS, CDR2 YYNGEE, per germline. V trimming: 2 bases; J trimming: 5 bases; junction bases outside the gene matches: 9. This CDR3 reads CASSVTGTGGNEQYF. The CDR3 coding sequence is TGTGCCAGCAGCGTTACCGGGACAGGAGGTAACGAGCAGTACTTC.

This chain links TRBV10-3 with TRBJ2-5, with 7 bases lining up with TRBD2. After removal of 6 bases from V and 2 bases from J, the junction contained 6 bases not matched to a gene. Germline values: CDR1 ENHRY, CDR2 SYGVKD. This CDR3 comprises 14 residues. The DNA of the CDR3 is TGTGCCATCAGGGGTAGCGGGCGGCAAGAGACCCAGTACTTC. Residues: CAIRGSGRQETQYF.

The chain uses TRBV5-1 and TRBJ2-1; D gene unclear. Trimming cost V 2 bases and J 9 bases, with 6 bases left between them. CDR3 length: 11 residues. Germline V gene sequence: CDR1 SGHRS, CDR2 YFSETQ. CDR3 bases: TGCGCCAGCAGCTTCAGCGTTGAGCAGTTCTTC. Translated: CASSFSVEQFF.

This chain links TRBV2 with TRBJ1-5, with TRBD1 identical over 7 bases. The junction had 6 bases not matched to a gene; V was cut back by 5 bases and J by 2 bases. There are 15 residues in the CDR3. Germline assignment: CDR1 SNHLY and CDR2 FYNNEI. CDR3 DNA sequence: TGTGCCAGCAGTCCAGACAGGGCTGGCAATCAGCCCCAGCATTTT. Translating it yields CASSPDRAGNQPQHF.

The chain has TRBV4-1 and TRBJ1-1; D perhaps matches TRBD1 (6 bases). Per the germline V gene, CDR1 is MGHRA and CDR2 is YSYEKL. Trimming left V 5 bases short and J 5 bases short, with 12 bases between. The CDR3 is 13 residues long. The CDR3 nucleotides read TGCGCCAGCAGCTACGACAGGTGGACTGAAGCTTTCTTT. Translating it yields CASSYDRWTEAFF.

The rearrangement joins TRBV27 to TRBJ1-6, with TRBD1 as a possible D gene (6 bases). Trimming removed 1 base at V and 10 bases at J, with 17 bases between. CDR1 is MNHEY, CDR2 SMNVEV, per germline (reference sequence). The CDR3 contains 16 residues. The CDR3 coding sequence is TGTGCCAGCAGTTTATGGGGGACACCGTTAGGGTCACCCCTCCACTTT. Its translation: CASSLWGTPLGSPLHF.

The chain combines TRBV11-2 with TRBJ2-1; D unclear. The CDR3 is made up of 13 amino acids. Trimming left V 5 bases short and J 6 bases short, with 11 bases between. Looked up from germline, CDR1 is SGHAT and CDR2 is FQNNGV. The CDR3 DNA sequence: TGTGCCAGCAGCCCACGACCGGGCAATGAGCAGTTCTTC. Translating it yields CASSPRPGNEQFF. The full variable domain, in which reference TRBV11-2 and TRBJ2-1 provide the parts outside the CDR3, is EAGVAQSPRYKIIEKRQSVAFWCNPISGHATLYWYQQILGQGPKLLIQFQNNGVVDDSQLPKDRFSAERLKGVDSTLKIQPAKLEDSAVYLCASSPRPGNEQFFGPGTRLTVL.

V usage is TRBV2 and J usage is TRBJ2-2, with 7 bases matching TRBD2. In germline, CDR1 is SNHLY, CDR2 FYNNEI. The junction had 15 bases not matched to a gene; V was cut back by 6 bases and J by 2 bases. The CDR3 is made up of 18 amino acids. CDR3 sequence reads: CASSLPYQGGGNTGELFF. CDR3 nucleotides: TGTGCCAGCAGCCTACCCTACCAGGGCGGGGGTAACACCGGGGAGCTGTTTTTT.